The 3 T cell receptor beta chains below were found in one sample sequenced in a study of OX40 agonist ivuxolimab in advanced cancers. The repertoire was sequenced with immunoSEQ multiplex PCR; TCRdb's copy has only in-frame clones and lacks some. The repertoire consists of approximately 82,000 clones, with roughly 92% occurring once and the leading ten covering around 0.7%. Material: CD4+ or CD8+ T cells sorted from blood, obtained in a trial of the OX40 agonist ivuxolimab. These receptors originate from an adult with an advanced solid tumor such as melanoma, head and neck, liver or kidney cancer.

This chain uses TRBV18 with TRBJ1-2, with 7 bases that match TRBD1. CDR3 length: 13 residues. Germline trimming cut 5 bases from V and 6 bases from J; bases unmatched to any gene: 6. CDR1 KGHSH and CDR2 LQKENI come from the germline V gene. The CDR3 coding sequence is TGTGCCAGCTCAACCGACAGGGTGCATGGCTACACCTTC. Translating it yields CASSTDRVHGYTF. Looking up the rest from reference TRBV18 and TRBJ1-2 gives the full variable domain: NAGVMQNPRHLVRRRGQEARLRCSPMKGHSHVYWYRQLPEEGLKFMVYLQKENIIDESGMPKERFSAEFPKEGPSILRIQQVVRGDSAAYFCASSTDRVHGYTFGSGTRLTVV.

V usage is TRBV11-2 and J usage is TRBJ2-7; either TRBD1 or TRBD2 may supply D (7 bases each). This CDR3 comprises 16 residues. V was pared by 4 bases and J by 3 bases, with 19 bases between. Per the germline V gene, CDR1 is SGHAT and CDR2 is FQNNGV. The CDR3 is CASSSGGVDPIYEQYF. As DNA, the CDR3 is TGTGCCAGCAGCTCAGGGGGGGTCGACCCGATCTACGAGCAGTACTTC.

This chain joins TRBV7-9 and TRBJ1-1; possibly TRBD1 for D (5 bases). This CDR3 spans 15 amino acids. Deletions cut 5 bases from V and 0 bases from J, with 13 bases between. Germline CDR1 is SEHNR and CDR2 is FQNEAQ (reference sequence). The CDR3 region has the DNA TGTGCCAGCAGCCCTTGGCAGGGAGTGAACACTGAAGCTTTCTTT. Translated: CASSPWQGVNTEAFF. Complete variable domain (other parts from reference TRBV7-9 and TRBJ1-1): DTGVSQNPRHKITKRGQNVTFRCDPISEHNRLYWYRQTLGQGPEFLTYFQNEAQLEKSRLLSDRFSAERPKGSFSTLEIQRTEQGDSAMYLCASSPWQGVNTEAFFGQGTRLTVV.